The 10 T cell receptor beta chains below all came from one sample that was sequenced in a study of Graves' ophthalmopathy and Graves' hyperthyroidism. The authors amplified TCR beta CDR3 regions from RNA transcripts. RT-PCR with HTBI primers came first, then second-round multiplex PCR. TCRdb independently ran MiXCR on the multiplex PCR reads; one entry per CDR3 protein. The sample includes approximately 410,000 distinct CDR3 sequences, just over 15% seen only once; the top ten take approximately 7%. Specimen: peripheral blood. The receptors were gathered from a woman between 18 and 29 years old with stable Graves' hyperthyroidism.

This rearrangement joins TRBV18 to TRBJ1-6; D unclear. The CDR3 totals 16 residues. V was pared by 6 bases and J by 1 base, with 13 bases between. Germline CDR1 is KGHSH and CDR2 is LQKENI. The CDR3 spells CASSPNAGSYNSPLHF. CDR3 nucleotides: TGTGCCAGCTCCCCCAATGCGGGGTCCTATAATTCACCCCTCCACTTT. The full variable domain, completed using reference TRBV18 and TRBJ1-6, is NAGVMQNPRHLVRRRGQEARLRCSPMKGHSHVYWYRQLPEEGLKFMVYLQKENIIDESGMPKERFSAEFPKEGPSILRIQQVVRGDSAAYFCASSPNAGSYNSPLHFGNGTRLTVT.

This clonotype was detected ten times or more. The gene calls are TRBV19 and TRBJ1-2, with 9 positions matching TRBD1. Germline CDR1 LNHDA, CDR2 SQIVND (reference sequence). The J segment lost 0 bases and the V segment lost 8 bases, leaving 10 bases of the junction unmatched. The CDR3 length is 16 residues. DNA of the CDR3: TGTGCCAGTGAAGCCCGGCGGACAGGGGCTAACTATGGCTACACCTTC. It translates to CASEARRTGANYGYTF.

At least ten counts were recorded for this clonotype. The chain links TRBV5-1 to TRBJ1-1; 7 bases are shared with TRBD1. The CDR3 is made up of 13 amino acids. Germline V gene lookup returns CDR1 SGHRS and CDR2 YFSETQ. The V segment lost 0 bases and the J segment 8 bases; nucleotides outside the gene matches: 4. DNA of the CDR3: TGCGCCAGCAGCTTGGAAGGGGGCAGGGAAGCTTTCTTT. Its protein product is CASSLEGGREAFF.

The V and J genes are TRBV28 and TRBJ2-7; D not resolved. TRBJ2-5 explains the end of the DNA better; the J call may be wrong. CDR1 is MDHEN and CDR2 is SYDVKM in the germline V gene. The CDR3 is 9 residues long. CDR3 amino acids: CAMCGTQYF. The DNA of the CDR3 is TGTGCCATGTGCGGGACCCAGTACTTC.

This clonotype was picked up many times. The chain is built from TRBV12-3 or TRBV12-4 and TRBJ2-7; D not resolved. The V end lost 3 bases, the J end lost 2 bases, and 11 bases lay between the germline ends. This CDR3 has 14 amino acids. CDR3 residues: CASSFGDPPYEQYF. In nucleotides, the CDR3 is TGTGCCAGCAGTTTTGGGGATCCCCCCTACGAGCAGTACTTC.

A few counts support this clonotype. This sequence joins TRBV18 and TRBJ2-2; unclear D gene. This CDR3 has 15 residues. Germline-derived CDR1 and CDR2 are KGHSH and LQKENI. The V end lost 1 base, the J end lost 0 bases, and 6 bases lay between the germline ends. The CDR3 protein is CASSPRRTNTGELFF. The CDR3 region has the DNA TGTGCCAGCTCACCACGACGGACGAACACCGGGGAGCTGTTTTTT.

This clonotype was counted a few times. CDR3 amino acids: CASSQELAGGPKTQYF. CDR3 sequence (DNA): TGTGCCAGCAGCCAGGAACTAGCGGGGGGGCCGAAGACCCAGTACTTC. The chain carries TRBV4-2 and TRBJ2-5; 13 positions agree with TRBD2. The J segment lost 6 bases and the V segment lost 3 bases, leaving 7 bases of the junction unmatched. From germline, CDR1 is LGHNA and CDR2 YNFKEQ. The CDR3 has 16 amino acids.

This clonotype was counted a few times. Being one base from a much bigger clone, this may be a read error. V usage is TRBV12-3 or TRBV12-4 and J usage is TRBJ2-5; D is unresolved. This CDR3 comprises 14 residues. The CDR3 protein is CASSLGRIQETRYF. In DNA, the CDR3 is TGTGCCAGCAGTCTAGGACGGATCCAAGAGACCCGGTACTTC.

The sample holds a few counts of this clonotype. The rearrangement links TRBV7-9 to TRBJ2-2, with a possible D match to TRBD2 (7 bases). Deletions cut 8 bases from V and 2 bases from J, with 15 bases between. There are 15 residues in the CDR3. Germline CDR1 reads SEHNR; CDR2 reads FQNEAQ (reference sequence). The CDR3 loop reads CASPRGGRNTGELFF. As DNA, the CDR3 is TGTGCCAGCCCGAGGGGGGGCAGAAACACCGGGGAGCTGTTTTTT.

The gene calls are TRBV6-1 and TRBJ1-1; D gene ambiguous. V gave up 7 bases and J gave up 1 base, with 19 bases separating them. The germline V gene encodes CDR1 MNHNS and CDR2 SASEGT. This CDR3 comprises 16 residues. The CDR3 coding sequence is TGTGCCAGCAAACGAGAAGGAGCTCAGAGGAACACTGAAGCTTTCTTT. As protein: CASKREGAQRNTEAFF.